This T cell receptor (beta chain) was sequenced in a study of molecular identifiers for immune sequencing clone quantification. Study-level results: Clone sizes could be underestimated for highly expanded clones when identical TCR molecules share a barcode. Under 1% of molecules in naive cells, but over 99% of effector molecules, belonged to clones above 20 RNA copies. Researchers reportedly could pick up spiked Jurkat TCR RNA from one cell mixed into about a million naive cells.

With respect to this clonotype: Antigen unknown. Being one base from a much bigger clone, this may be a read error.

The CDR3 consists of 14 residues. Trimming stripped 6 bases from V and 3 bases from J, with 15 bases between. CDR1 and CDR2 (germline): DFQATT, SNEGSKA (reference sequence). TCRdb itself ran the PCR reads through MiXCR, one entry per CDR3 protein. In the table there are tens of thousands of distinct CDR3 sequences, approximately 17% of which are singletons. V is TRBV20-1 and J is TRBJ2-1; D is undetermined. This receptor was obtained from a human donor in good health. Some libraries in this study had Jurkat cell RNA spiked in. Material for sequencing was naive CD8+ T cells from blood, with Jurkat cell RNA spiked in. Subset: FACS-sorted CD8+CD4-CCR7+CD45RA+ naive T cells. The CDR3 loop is CSAPRSGIYNEQFF. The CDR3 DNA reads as TGCAGTGCCCCGAGGAGTGGGATCTACAATGAGCAGTTCTTC.